This entry lists 19 T cell receptor beta chains sequenced from one sample in a study of T-cell memory formation after mild COVID-19. TCRdb ran MiXCR on the 5' RACE reads and lists one entry per CDR3 protein. This table has roughly 340,000 distinct CDR3 sequences, about 20% appearing once. The material sequenced was PBMCs or a T cell subset sorted from them (not recorded which). The receptors were gathered from a man between 18 and 35 years old who had mild COVID-19 (a few samples of this study predate the infection). Cell type and time point are not known.

V gene TRBV29-1 combines with J gene TRBJ2-1; a possible D gene is TRBD1 (6 bases). The V end lost 6 bases, the J end lost 6 bases, and 9 bases lay between the germline ends. CDR3 length: 11 amino acids. Germline V gene lookup returns CDR1 SQVTM and CDR2 ANQGSEA. CDR3 residues: CSVGHPNEQFF. DNA for the CDR3: TGCAGCGTGGGACACCCCAATGAGCAGTTCTTC.

The genes are TRBV5-1 and TRBJ2-5; the match to TRBD1 covers 7 bases. The germline gives CDR1 SGHRS, CDR2 YFSETQ. This CDR3 is 14 amino acids long. V lost 6 bases and J lost 5; bases outside the gene matches: 10. CDR3 amino acids: CASKGGLGGETQYF. The CDR3 region has the DNA TGCGCCAGCAAAGGGGGCTTGGGTGGTGAGACCCAGTACTTC.

This clonotype was counted only a few times. The chain uses TRBV27 and TRBJ1-2; D remains ambiguous. Deletions cut 5 bases from V and 8 bases from J, with 18 bases between. CDR3 size: 14 residues. The V gene's germline CDR1 is MNHEY and CDR2 SMNVEV (reference sequence). CDR3 sequence: CASSRAEGIRGYTF. The CDR3 DNA reads TGTGCCAGCAGTCGCGCGGAGGGCATCCGCGGCTACACCTTC.

The genes are TRBV7-2 and TRBJ2-3, with D possibly TRBD2 on 5 matching bases. This CDR3 region has 12 residues. V shed 5 bases and J shed 4 bases, with 7 bases lying between them. Per the germline V gene, CDR1 is SGHTA and CDR2 is FQGNSA. CDR3 DNA: TGTGCCAGCAGCGACTACGCAGATACGCAGTATTTT. Encoded protein: CASSDYADTQYF.

This clonotype was counted between two and nine times. This rearrangement joins TRBV7-9 to TRBJ1-6; D gene unclear. V was trimmed by 1 base and J by 6 bases, leaving 7 bases between them. The CDR3 length is 14 residues. CDR1 and CDR2 (germline): SEHNR, FQNEAQ (reference sequence). CDR3 amino acids: CASSLGHFNSPLHF. CDR3 in DNA: TGTGCCAGCAGCTTAGGCCACTTTAATTCACCCCTCCACTTT.

The rearrangement joins TRBV3-1 to TRBJ1-1; D ambiguous. The ends were cut back, 8 bases at V and 4 bases at J, with 14 bases in the middle. Germline loops: CDR1 LGHDT, CDR2 YNNKEL (reference sequence). The CDR3 extends over 13 amino acids. DNA of the CDR3: TGTGCCAGCTCCCTTAGCCCGTTCACTGAAGCTTTCTTT. Protein sequence: CASSLSPFTEAFF.

The chain is built from TRBV7-9 and TRBJ1-4; D is unresolved. With 4 bases removed from V and 7 bases from J, the gap between germline ends came to 10 bases. There are 13 residues in the CDR3. Germline loops: CDR1 SEHNR, CDR2 FQNEAQ (reference sequence). The CDR3 bases are TGTGCCAGCAGCTCCAACACGGGTGAAAAACTGTTTTTT. It yields the protein CASSSNTGEKLFF.

This clonotype appeared many times. The V and J genes are TRBV6-1 and TRBJ1-1; unclear D gene. In germline, CDR1 is MNHNS, CDR2 SASEGT. The germline V and J ends were trimmed by 8 bases and 0 bases, with 10 bases remaining between them. CDR3 size: 13 residues. The CDR3 is CASARGMNTEAFF. The DNA of the CDR3 is TGTGCCAGCGCCCGGGGAATGAACACTGAAGCTTTCTTT.

The table lists this clonotype with a few counts. J is TRBJ2-3 and V is TRBV5-8; 11 positions match TRBD2. Germline CDR1 reads SGHTS; CDR2 reads YDEGEE. V was pared by 2 bases and J by 0 bases, with 5 bases of the junction left unmatched. This CDR3 region has 17 residues. The CDR3, as DNA: TGTGCCAGCAGCTTCCCTAGCGGGGGGCACAGCACAGATACGCAGTATTTT. This translates into CASSFPSGGHSTDTQYF.

This clonotype was recorded a few times. V usage is TRBV7-9 and J usage is TRBJ2-3, with 10 bases matching TRBD2. This CDR3 has 17 residues. Germline assignment: CDR1 SEHNR and CDR2 FQNEAQ (reference sequence). V lost 5 bases and J lost 5; bases outside the gene matches: 13. CDR3 amino acids: CASSPRASGGSLDTQYF. CDR3 DNA sequence: TGTGCCAGCAGCCCCCGGGCTAGCGGGGGATCATTAGATACGCAGTATTTT.

The chain employs TRBV29-1 and TRBJ2-7; D call uncertain. The germline gives CDR1 SQVTM, CDR2 ANQGSEA. Deletions cut 5 bases from V and 3 bases from J, with 11 bases between. This CDR3 contains 12 residues. CDR3: CSVTLDRYEQYF. CDR3 sequence (DNA): TGCAGCGTTACCCTAGATCGCTACGAGCAGTACTTC.

The V and J genes are TRBV15 and TRBJ1-1; possibly TRBD1 for D (5 bases). The CDR3 runs 19 residues. V was pared by 0 bases and J by 4 bases, with 24 bases between. Germline CDR1 and CDR2: LNHNV and YYDKDF (reference sequence). The CDR3 DNA reads TGTGCCACCAGCAGAGATACCCCCAGGGTGTTATCTGTAGGCACTGAAGCTTTCTTT. This sequence encodes CATSRDTPRVLSVGTEAFF.

The V call is TRBV25-1, the J call TRBJ2-7; 7 bases match TRBD1. Germline values: CDR1 MGHDK, CDR2 SYGVNS. V was clipped by 1 base and J by 3 bases; unmatched bases: 6. The CDR3 is 15 amino acids. The chain's CDR3 is CASSELTGTDYEQYF. DNA for the CDR3: TGTGCCAGCAGTGAATTGACCGGGACAGACTACGAGCAGTACTTC.

This clonotype was detected only a few times. This chain uses TRBV11-2 with TRBJ2-3; D may be TRBD1 (5 bases). Looked up from germline, CDR1 is SGHAT and CDR2 is FQNNGV. V was cut by 5 bases and J by 2 bases, with 14 bases left in between. There are 15 residues in the CDR3. CDR3 sequence (DNA): TGTGCCAGCAGCACATATACAGGACCCACAGATACGCAGTATTTT. Translating it yields CASSTYTGPTDTQYF. The whole variable domain, remainder taken from reference TRBV11-2 and TRBJ2-3, is EAGVAQSPRYKIIEKRQSVAFWCNPISGHATLYWYQQILGQGPKLLIQFQNNGVVDDSQLPKDRFSAERLKGVDSTLKIQPAKLEDSAVYLCASSTYTGPTDTQYFGPGTRLTVL.

This clonotype was counted only a few times. J is TRBJ2-1 and V is TRBV7-2, with unresolved D. The V gene lost 2 bases and the J gene lost 6 bases, with 8 bases spanning the gap. This CDR3 has 13 amino acids. In germline, CDR1 is SGHTA, CDR2 FQGNSA. The CDR3 nucleotides read TGTGCCAGCAGCTTAAGGTTTGGCAATGAGCAGTTCTTC. Its translation: CASSLRFGNEQFF.

This sequence joins TRBV5-1 and TRBJ2-3; 8 bases map to TRBD2. Germline loops: CDR1 SGHRS, CDR2 YFSETQ. This CDR3 contains 14 residues. V lost 0 bases and J lost 7; bases outside the gene matches: 4. The CDR3 protein is CASSLDGGGNTQYF. DNA for the CDR3: TGCGCCAGCAGCTTGGACGGGGGGGGTAATACGCAGTATTTT.

The V and J genes are TRBV4-1 and TRBJ2-7, with a tentative D call TRBD1 (6 bases). Germline assignment: CDR1 MGHRA and CDR2 YSYEKL. V was clipped by 4 bases and J by 0 bases, with 13 bases between them. There are 15 residues in the CDR3. In DNA form, the CDR3 reads TGCGCCAGCAGCCCCTTGGGGGCGAGCTCCTACGAGCAGTACTTC. This translates into CASSPLGASSYEQYF.

This rearrangement joins TRBV20-1 to TRBJ1-6; the match to TRBD1 covers 7 bases. The length of the CDR3 is 13 residues. With V trimmed by 3 bases and J by 5 bases, 1 base remained unmatched. Per the germline V gene, CDR1 is DFQATT and CDR2 is SNEGSKA (reference sequence). This chain's CDR3 is CSARGQNNSPLHF. Written as DNA, the CDR3 is TGCAGTGCTAGGGGACAGAATAATTCACCCCTCCACTTT.

This clonotype came up many times. The chain couples TRBV5-1 to TRBJ2-3, with TRBD2 matching over 9 bases. This CDR3 contains 16 residues. The germline V gene has CDR1 SGHRS and CDR2 YFSETQ. The trim removed 4 bases at V and 0 bases at J, leaving 6 bases unmatched. The CDR3 loop reads CASSLRLAASTDTQYF. CDR3 nucleotides: TGCGCCAGCAGCCTCCGACTAGCGGCTAGCACAGATACGCAGTATTTT.